This T cell receptor (beta chain) was obtained from a study of neurological immune-mediated disorders. Study results and limitations: The greatest TCR clonal expansion appeared in HTLV-1-associated myelopathy and the smallest, falling below healthy controls, in multiple sclerosis.

Every sequencing run gave over 190 million TCR-beta sequences, taken from 15-18 subjects. TCRdb analysed the 5' RACE reads with MiXCR anew, one entry per CDR3 protein. The repertoire holds about 49,000 distinct CDR3 sequences, with approximately 11% as singletons. Trimming shortened V by 6 bases and J by 3 bases, and 12 bases separated the two germline ends. This CDR3 comprises 12 residues. Germline V gives CDR1 DFQATT, CDR2 SNEGSKA (reference sequence). This clonotype has a count of ten or more. What it recognizes is unknown. The time point is: longitudinal time-point 1 (baseline). Serving as healthy controls were blood bank volunteers based in Maryland, USA.

The sequence derives from a woman between 40 and 50 years old in good health. Sequencing was carried out using PBMCs. The chain uses TRBV20-1 and TRBJ2-7; possibly TRBD1 for D (5 bases). In DNA form, the CDR3 reads TGCAGTGCGTTATGGGGCGACTACGAGCAGTACTTC. Amino acid sequence: CSALWGDYEQYF.